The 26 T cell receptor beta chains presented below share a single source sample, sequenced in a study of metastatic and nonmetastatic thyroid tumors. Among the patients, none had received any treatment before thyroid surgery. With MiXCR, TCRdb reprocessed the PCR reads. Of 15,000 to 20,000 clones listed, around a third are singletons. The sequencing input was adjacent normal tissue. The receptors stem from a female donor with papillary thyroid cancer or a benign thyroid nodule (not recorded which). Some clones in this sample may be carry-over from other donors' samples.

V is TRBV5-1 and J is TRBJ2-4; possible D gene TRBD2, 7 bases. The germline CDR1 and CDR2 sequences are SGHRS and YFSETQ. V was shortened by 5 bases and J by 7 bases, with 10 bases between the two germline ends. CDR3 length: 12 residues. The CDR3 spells CASRKGGNIQYF. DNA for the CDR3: TGCGCCAGCAGAAAGGGGGGGAACATTCAGTACTTC.

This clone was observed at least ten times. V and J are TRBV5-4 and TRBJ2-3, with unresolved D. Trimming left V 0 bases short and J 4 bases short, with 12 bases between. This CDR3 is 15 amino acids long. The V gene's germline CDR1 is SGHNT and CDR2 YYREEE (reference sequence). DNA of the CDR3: TGTGCCAGCAGCTTGGTTCATGCCCCGGCAGATACGCAGTATTTT. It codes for CASSLVHAPADTQYF.

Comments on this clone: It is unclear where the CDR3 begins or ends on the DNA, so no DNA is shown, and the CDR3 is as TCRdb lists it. The CDR3 loop is CASSYGEGQYFGPGVNSPLHF. J is TRBJ1-6 and V is TRBV6-2 or TRBV6-3; the table's D call of TRBD1 was not tested on the DNA. The CDR3 extends over 21 residues, inclusive of both ends. The germline V gene encodes CDR1 MNHEY and CDR2 SVGEGT.

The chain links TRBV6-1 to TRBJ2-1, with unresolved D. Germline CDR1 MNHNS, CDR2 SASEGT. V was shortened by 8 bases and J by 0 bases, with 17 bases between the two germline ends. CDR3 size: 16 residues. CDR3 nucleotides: TGTGCCAGCTATTTCGACACTCAGATCTCCTACAATGAGCAGTTCTTC. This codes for CASYFDTQISYNEQFF.

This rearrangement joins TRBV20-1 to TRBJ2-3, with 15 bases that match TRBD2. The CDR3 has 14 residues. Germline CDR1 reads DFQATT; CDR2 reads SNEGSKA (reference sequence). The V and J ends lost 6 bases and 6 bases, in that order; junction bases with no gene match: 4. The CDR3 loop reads CSATGTSGGDTQYF. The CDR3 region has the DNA TGCAGTGCAACCGGGACTAGCGGGGGGGATACGCAGTATTTT.

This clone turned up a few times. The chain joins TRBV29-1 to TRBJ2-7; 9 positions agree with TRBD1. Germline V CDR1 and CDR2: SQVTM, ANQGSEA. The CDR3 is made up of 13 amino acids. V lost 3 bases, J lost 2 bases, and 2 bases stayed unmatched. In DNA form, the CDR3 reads TGCAGCGTTGAGGGGGACAGGGCCTACGAGCAGTACTTC. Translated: CSVEGDRAYEQYF.

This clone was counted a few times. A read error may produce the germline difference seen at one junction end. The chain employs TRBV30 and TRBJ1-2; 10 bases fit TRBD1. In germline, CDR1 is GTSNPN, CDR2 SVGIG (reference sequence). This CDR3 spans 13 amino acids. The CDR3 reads CAWVRGTGDGNTF. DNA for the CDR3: TGTGCCTGGGTCCGCGGGACAGGGGATGGCAACACCTTC.

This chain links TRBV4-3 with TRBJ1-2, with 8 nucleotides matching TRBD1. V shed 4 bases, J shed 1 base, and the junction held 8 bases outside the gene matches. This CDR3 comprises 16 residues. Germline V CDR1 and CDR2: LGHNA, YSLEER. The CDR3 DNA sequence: TGCGCCAGCAGCCGGGCAGCGGACAGGGATAACTATGGCTACACCTTC. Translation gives CASSRAADRDNYGYTF.

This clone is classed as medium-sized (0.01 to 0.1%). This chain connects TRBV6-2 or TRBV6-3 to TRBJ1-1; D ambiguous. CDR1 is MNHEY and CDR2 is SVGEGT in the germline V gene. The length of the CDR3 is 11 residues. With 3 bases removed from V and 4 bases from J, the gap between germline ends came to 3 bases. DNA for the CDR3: TGTGCCAGCAGTTATCCCACTGAAGCTTTCTTT. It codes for CASSYPTEAFF.

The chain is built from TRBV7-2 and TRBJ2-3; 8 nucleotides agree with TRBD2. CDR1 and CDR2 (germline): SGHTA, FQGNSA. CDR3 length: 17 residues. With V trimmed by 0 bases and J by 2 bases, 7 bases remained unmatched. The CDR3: CASSLAGGGRNTDTQYF. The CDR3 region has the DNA TGTGCCAGCAGCTTAGCTGGCGGGGGGCGAAACACAGATACGCAGTATTTT.

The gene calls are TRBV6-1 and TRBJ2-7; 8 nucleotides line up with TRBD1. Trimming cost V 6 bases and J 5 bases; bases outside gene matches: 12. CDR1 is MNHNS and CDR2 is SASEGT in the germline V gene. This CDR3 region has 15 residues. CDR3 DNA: TGTGCCAGCAGCGCGGGATCAGGGGGCGGAGACGAGCAGTACTTC. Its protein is CASSAGSGGGDEQYF.

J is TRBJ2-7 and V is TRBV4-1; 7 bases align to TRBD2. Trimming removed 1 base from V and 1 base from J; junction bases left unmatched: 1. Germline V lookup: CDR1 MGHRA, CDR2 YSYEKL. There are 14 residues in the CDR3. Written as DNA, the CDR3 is TGCGCCAGCAGCCAAGGGGAGGGGTCCTACGAGCAGTACTTC. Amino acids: CASSQGEGSYEQYF.

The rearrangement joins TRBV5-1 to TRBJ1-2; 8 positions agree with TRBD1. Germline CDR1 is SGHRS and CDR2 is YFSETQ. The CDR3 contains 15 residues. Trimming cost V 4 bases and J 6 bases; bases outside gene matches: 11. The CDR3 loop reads CASSAGQGYVNGYTF. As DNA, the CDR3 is TGCGCCAGCAGCGCCGGACAGGGTTACGTAAATGGCTACACCTTC.

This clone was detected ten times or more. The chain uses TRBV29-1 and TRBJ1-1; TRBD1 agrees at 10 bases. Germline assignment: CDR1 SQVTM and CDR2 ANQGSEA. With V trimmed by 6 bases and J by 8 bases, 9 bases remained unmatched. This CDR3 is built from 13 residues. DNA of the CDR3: TGCAGCGTGAAGACCCTGGGACAGGGGGAAGCTTTCTTT. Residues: CSVKTLGQGEAFF.

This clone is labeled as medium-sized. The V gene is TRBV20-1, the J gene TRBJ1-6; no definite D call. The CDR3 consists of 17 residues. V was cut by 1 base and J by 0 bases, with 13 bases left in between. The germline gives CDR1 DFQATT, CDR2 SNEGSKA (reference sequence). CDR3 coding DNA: TGCAGTGCTAGAGTCTCGGGGATGGGCTCCTATAATTCACCCCTCCACTTT. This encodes CSARVSGMGSYNSPLHF.

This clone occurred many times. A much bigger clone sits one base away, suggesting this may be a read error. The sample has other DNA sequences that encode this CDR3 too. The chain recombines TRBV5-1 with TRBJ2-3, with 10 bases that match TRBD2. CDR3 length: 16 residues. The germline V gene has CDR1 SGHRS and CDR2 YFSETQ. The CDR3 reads CASSSSSGGVTDTQYF. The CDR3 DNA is TGTGCCAGCAGCAGCTCTAGCGGGGGAGTCACAGATACGCAGTATTTT.

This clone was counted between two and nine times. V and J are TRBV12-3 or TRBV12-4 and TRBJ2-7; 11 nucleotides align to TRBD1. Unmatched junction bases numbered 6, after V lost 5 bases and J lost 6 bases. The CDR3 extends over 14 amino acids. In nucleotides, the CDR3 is TGTGCCAGCAGTCCAGAGGACAGGGGGCGCGAGCAGTACTTC. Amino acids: CASSPEDRGREQYF.

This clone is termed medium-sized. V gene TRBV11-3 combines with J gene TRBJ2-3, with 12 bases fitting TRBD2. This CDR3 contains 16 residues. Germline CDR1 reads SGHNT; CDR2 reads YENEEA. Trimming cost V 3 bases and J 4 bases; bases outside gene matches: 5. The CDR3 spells CASSLHSSGGADTQYF. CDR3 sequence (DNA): TGTGCCAGCAGCTTGCACTCTAGCGGGGGGGCAGATACGCAGTATTTT.

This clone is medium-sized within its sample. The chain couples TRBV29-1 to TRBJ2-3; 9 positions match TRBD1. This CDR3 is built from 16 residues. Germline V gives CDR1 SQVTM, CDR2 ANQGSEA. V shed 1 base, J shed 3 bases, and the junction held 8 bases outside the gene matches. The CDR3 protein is CSVEVRDRVGTDTQYF. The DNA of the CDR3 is TGCAGCGTTGAAGTCCGGGACAGGGTAGGGACAGATACGCAGTATTTT.

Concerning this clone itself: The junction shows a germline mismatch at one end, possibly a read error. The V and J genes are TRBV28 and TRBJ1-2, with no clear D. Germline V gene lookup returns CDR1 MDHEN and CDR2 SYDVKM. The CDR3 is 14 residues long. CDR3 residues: CASSPEGRWNGYTF. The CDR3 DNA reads TGCGCCAGCAGCCCGGAAGGTCGGTGGAATGGCTACACCTTC.

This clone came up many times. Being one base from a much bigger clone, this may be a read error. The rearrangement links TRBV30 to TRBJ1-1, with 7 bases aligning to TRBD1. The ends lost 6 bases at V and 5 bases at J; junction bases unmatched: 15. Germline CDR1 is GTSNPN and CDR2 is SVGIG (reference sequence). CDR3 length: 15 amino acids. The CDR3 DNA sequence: TGTGCCTGCCGTAGAGGGGGCCCGACTGAGACTGAAGCTTTCTTT. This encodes CACRRGGPTETEAFF.

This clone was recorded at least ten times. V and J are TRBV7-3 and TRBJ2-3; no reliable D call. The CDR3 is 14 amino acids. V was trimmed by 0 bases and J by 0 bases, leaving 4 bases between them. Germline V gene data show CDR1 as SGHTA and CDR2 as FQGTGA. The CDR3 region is CASSLTGSTDTQYF. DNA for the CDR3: TGTGCCAGCAGCTTAACGGGAAGCACAGATACGCAGTATTTT. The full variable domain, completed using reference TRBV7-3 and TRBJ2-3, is GAGVSQTPSNKVTEKGKYVELRCDPISGHTALYWYRQSLGQGPEFLIYFQGTGAADDSGLPNDRFFAVRPEGSVSTLKIQRTERGDSAVYLCASSLTGSTDTQYFGPGTRLTVL.

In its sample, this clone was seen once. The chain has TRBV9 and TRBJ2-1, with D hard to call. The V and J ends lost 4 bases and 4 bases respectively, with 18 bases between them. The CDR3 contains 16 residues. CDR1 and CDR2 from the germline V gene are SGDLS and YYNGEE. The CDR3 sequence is CASSQPGVSTYNEQFF. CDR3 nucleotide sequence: TGTGCCAGCAGCCAGCCCGGAGTGAGCACGTACAATGAGCAGTTCTTC.

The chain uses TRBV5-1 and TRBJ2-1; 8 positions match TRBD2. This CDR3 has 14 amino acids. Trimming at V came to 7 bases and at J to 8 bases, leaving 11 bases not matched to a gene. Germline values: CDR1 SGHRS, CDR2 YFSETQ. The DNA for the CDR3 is TGCGCCAGCTCCCGGGAGGGGCTTGGGGATGAGCAGTTCTTC. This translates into CASSREGLGDEQFF. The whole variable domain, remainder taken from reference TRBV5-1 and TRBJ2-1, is KAGVTQTPRYLIKTRGQQVTLSCSPISGHRSVSWYQQTPGQGLQFLFEYFSETQRNKGNFPGRFSGRQFSNSRSEMNVSTLELGDSALYLCASSREGLGDEQFFGPGTRLTVL.

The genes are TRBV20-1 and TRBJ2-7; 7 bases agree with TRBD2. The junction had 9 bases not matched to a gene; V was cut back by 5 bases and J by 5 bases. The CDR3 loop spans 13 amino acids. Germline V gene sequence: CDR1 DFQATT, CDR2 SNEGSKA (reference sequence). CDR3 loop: CSAPAGTNHEQYF. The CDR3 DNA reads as TGCAGTGCTCCCGCCGGGACTAACCACGAGCAGTACTTC.

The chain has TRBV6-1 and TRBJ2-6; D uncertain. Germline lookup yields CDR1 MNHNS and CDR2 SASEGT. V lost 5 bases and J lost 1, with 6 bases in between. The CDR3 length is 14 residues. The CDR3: CASSKFSGANVLTF. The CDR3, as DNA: TGTGCCAGCAGTAAATTTTCTGGGGCCAACGTCCTGACTTTC.